The 18 T cell receptor beta chains listed next were all sequenced from one sample in a study of blood T cell repertoires in COVID-19. Clones were read by immunoSEQ multiplex PCR, and TCRdb kept only the in-frame ones, dropping some. Among approximately 100,000 clones listed, around 92% were seen once. Material for sequencing was peripheral blood. All receptors derive from a man over 45 with active COVID-19.

This clone was observed a few times. CDR3: CASSSTPRGNTEAFF. In DNA, the CDR3 is TGTGCCAGCAGCTCGACCCCTCGGGGGAACACTGAAGCTTTCTTT. This chain uses TRBV7-8 with TRBJ1-1, with D unresolved. The CDR3 covers 15 residues. Germline loops: CDR1 SGHVS, CDR2 FQNEAQ. The germline V and J ends were trimmed by 4 bases and 1 base, with 13 bases remaining between them.

V usage is TRBV10-3 and J usage is TRBJ1-2; possibly TRBD1 for D (5 bases). The CDR3 contains 16 residues. Trimming shortened V by 6 bases and J by 4 bases, and 21 bases separated the two germline ends. Germline V CDR1 and CDR2: ENHRY, SYGVKD. The CDR3 bases are TGTGCCATCAGAGGGGAAGGGCAGGTCACCCCCTATGGCTACACCTTC. Translation gives CAIRGEGQVTPYGYTF.

The chain is built from TRBV27 and TRBJ1-2; TRBD1 might be the D (5 bases). The CDR3 loop spans 15 amino acids. Trimming cost V 4 bases and J 4 bases, with 16 bases left between them. The V gene's germline CDR1 is MNHEY and CDR2 SMNVEV (reference sequence). This CDR3 reads CASSSTGTGGYGYTF. DNA of the CDR3: TGTGCCAGCAGTTCGACCGGGACGGGGGGCTATGGCTACACCTTC.

This clone was observed once. V is TRBV11-2 and J is TRBJ1-6, with 8 nucleotides matching TRBD1. Germline CDR1 SGHAT, CDR2 FQNNGV. The length of the CDR3 is 16 residues. V lost 1 base, J lost 6 bases, and 5 bases stayed unmatched. CDR3 nucleotide sequence: TGTGCCAGCAGCTTAGGGACAGGGATGCGTAATTCACCCCTCCACTTT. This gives the protein CASSLGTGMRNSPLHF.

The V gene is TRBV2, the J gene TRBJ2-1, with 9 bases fitting TRBD2. Germline V gene data show CDR1 as SNHLY and CDR2 as FYNNEI. The CDR3 runs 15 residues. V trimming: 4 bases; J trimming: 6 bases; junction bases outside the gene matches: 7. The CDR3 bases are TGTGCCAGCAGTGGGGGTAGCGGGAGACTCAATGAGCAGTTCTTC. This gives the protein CASSGGSGRLNEQFF.

The V and J genes are TRBV6-1 and TRBJ2-7, with 10 bases identical to TRBD2. Per germline, CDR1 MNHNS and CDR2 SASEGT. V dropped 3 bases and J dropped 6; count of bases not matched to a gene: 8. The CDR3 has 15 amino acids. The CDR3 region has the DNA TGTGCCAGCAGTGATTATAGCGGGAGGCTCGGCGAGCAGTACTTC. Its translation: CASSDYSGRLGEQYF.

The chain combines TRBV7-9 with TRBJ2-5, with TRBD2 matching 9 bases. Germline CDR1 and CDR2: SEHNR and FQNEAQ (reference sequence). V lost 10 bases to trimming and J lost 7 bases; unmatched junction nucleotides: 7. CDR3 length: 12 amino acids. CDR3 sequence: CATAGGTGTQYF. CDR3 in DNA: TGTGCCACCGCGGGGGGGACGGGGACCCAGTACTTC.

This clone turned up a few times. The gene calls are TRBV10-1 and TRBJ2-2, with D possibly being TRBD1 (5 bases). V lost 2 bases and J 1 base, leaving 5 bases between the germline ends. In germline, CDR1 is WNHNN, CDR2 SYGVQD (reference sequence). The CDR3 covers 14 residues. The CDR3 DNA sequence: TGCGCCAGCAGTGAGCAGGGGAACACCGGGGAGCTGTTTTTT. The encoded protein is CASSEQGNTGELFF.

The chain couples TRBV6-6 to TRBJ2-7; the D gene is possibly TRBD2 (6 bases). Germline V gene sequence: CDR1 MNHNY, CDR2 SVGAGI (reference sequence). V was trimmed by 2 bases and J by 6 bases, leaving 11 bases between them. The CDR3 sequence is 13 residues long. Here the CDR3 reads CASSYPTSGEQYF. CDR3 coding DNA: TGTGCCAGCAGTTACCCGACTAGTGGCGAGCAGTACTTC.

The chain couples TRBV29-1 to TRBJ2-1; the D is unclear. The germline V gene encodes CDR1 SQVTM and CDR2 ANQGSEA. With 8 bases removed from V and 0 bases from J, the gap between germline ends came to 11 bases. The CDR3 is made up of 13 amino acids. CDR3 residues: CSFTRTSYNEQFF. The CDR3 coding sequence is TGCAGCTTCACACGAACCTCCTACAATGAGCAGTTCTTC.

V gene TRBV20-1 combines with J gene TRBJ2-7; no clear D gene. CDR1 is DFQATT and CDR2 is SNEGSKA in the germline V gene (reference sequence). The CDR3 runs 13 residues. The ends were cut back, 3 bases at V and 3 bases at J, with 12 bases in the middle. CDR3 loop: CSASDSIGYEQYF. The DNA of the CDR3 is TGCAGTGCTAGTGATTCGATCGGCTACGAGCAGTACTTC.

The rearrangement uses TRBV3-1 (or the pseudogene TRBV3-2) and TRBJ1-3; D unclear. Looked up from germline, CDR1 is LGHDT and CDR2 is YNNKEL (reference sequence). Trimming pared 4 bases from V and 3 bases from J, leaving 7 bases between. The CDR3 sequence is 13 residues long. DNA of the CDR3: TGTGCCAGCAGCCGCGAAATTGGAAACACCATATATTTT. Its protein is CASSREIGNTIYF.

The V gene is TRBV18, the J gene TRBJ2-5; TRBD1 matches at 12 bases. With V trimmed by 4 bases and J by 4 bases, 7 bases remained unmatched. Germline CDR1 KGHSH, CDR2 LQKENI. The CDR3 runs 16 residues. CDR3 region: CASSLTGQGAGETQYF. DNA of the CDR3: TGTGCCAGCTCACTTACGGGACAGGGGGCAGGAGAGACCCAGTACTTC.

DNA for the CDR3: TGTGCCAGCAGCTTTAAACAGGGTGGTACCGGGGAGCTGTTTTTT. It yields the protein CASSFKQGGTGELFF. The chain employs TRBV5-4 and TRBJ2-2; D is perhaps TRBD1 (6 bases). Per the germline V gene, CDR1 is SGHNT and CDR2 is YYREEE (reference sequence). CDR3 length: 15 amino acids. V gave up 2 bases and J gave up 5 bases, with 13 bases separating them.

This sequence joins TRBV6-5 and TRBJ1-1; TRBD1 agrees at 7 bases. J lost 7 bases, V lost 5 bases, and 7 bases had no gene match. This CDR3 region has 13 residues. The germline CDR1 and CDR2 sequences are MNHEY and SVGAGI. This CDR3 reads CASSLTGEVEAFF. The CDR3 DNA reads as TGTGCCAGCAGTCTCACAGGGGAGGTTGAAGCTTTCTTT.

V gene TRBV2 combines with J gene TRBJ2-4; 7 nucleotides agree with TRBD2. V was clipped by 6 bases and J by 3 bases; unmatched bases: 11. The CDR3 runs 16 residues. From germline, CDR1 is SNHLY and CDR2 FYNNEI. The CDR3 reads CASSQDPREGKNIQYF. The DNA for the CDR3 is TGTGCCAGCAGCCAGGACCCAAGGGAGGGCAAAAACATTCAGTACTTC.

The chain carries TRBV11-2 and TRBJ1-1; D not resolved. V lost 3 bases to trimming and J lost 4 bases, with 9 bases between them. Germline-derived CDR1 and CDR2 are SGHAT and FQNNGV. The CDR3 runs 13 residues. CDR3 amino acids: CASSFEGVTEAFF. The CDR3 DNA reads as TGTGCCAGCAGCTTCGAGGGAGTCACTGAAGCTTTCTTT.

This chain links TRBV28 with TRBJ1-4; D perhaps matches TRBD1 (6 bases). Per the germline V gene, CDR1 is MDHEN and CDR2 is SYDVKM. The CDR3 is 15 amino acids. V was cut by 8 bases and J by 6 bases, with 19 bases left in between. The CDR3 coding sequence is TGTGCCAGCCAGCAGCTCGGGACAACCCATGAAAAACTGTTTTTT. This codes for CASQQLGTTHEKLFF. The entire variable domain, with the rest obtained from reference TRBV28 and TRBJ1-4, is as follows: DVKVTQSSRYLVKRTGEKVFLECVQDMDHENMFWYRQDPGLGLRLIYFSYDVKMKEKGDIPEGYSVSREKKERFSLILESASTNQTSMYLCASQQLGTTHEKLFFGSGTQLSVL.